This TCR beta chain was sequenced for a study of cytotoxic CD8 clonotypes in ibrutinib-treated CLL. Broader study findings: Under therapy, public clonotypes either contracted or stayed stable, and they were uncommon. Higher circulating CD8+ T-cell counts strongly accompanied higher baseline clonality, above age-matched healthy donors. At progression, clonality fell back toward baseline after rising at ibrutinib response.

Libraries were prepared by immunoSEQ multiplex PCR; TCRdb keeps only in-frame clonotypes and omits some of them. This table holds about 300,000 clones, 65% to 85% found once. About this clone: Antigen: not known.

Approximately 1.9 micrograms of genomic DNA came from cryopreserved PBMCs for TCR beta libraries. The sequenced sample was PBMCs, obtained at disease progression, from a patient treated with ibrutinib. The sequence came from a human donor with chronic lymphocytic leukemia.

The CDR3 DNA is TGTGCCAGCAGTGCGCCGATACGGAAAAACATTCAGTACTTC. Its translation: CASSAPIRKNIQYF. The rearrangement joins TRBV2 to TRBJ2-4, with D uncertain. The length of the CDR3 is 14 residues. V was trimmed by 4 bases and J by 4 bases, leaving 11 bases between them. CDR1 and CDR2 (germline): SNHLY, FYNNEI.